A selection of T cell receptor beta chains follows, all from one sample in a study of cytomegalovirus exposure and HLA in healthy donors. The repertoire was sequenced with immunoSEQ multiplex PCR; TCRdb's copy has only in-frame clones and lacks some. The sample lists approximately 210,000 clones, approximately 86% occurring once. Sequencing was carried out using PBMCs. These receptors originate from a woman aged 18 to 35 in good health and CMV-seronegative. Each CDR3 is given with its conserved first and last residue. D genes are given only for firm matches. Size values are once, few and many counts, or a class for expanded clones, and some rows have none.

d_call clone_size j_call v_call cdr3_length cdr3_aa cdr3_nt
- - TRBJ1-5 TRBV2 14 CASSEAQSNQPQHF TGTGCCAGCAGTGAAGCTCAGAGCAATCAGCCCCAGCATTTT
- - TRBJ2-5 TRBV10-3 11 CAIGVQETQYF TGTGCCATCGGAGTCCAAGAGACCCAGTACTTC
- - TRBJ2-3 TRBV19 18 CASSPGLGDGMFTDTQYF TGTGCCAGTAGTCCCGGGCTCGGAGACGGGATGTTCACAGATACGCAGTATTTT
- - TRBJ1-4 TRBV30 17 CAWSYPVGAAPNEKLFF TGTGCCTGGAGTTACCCTGTTGGGGCCGCTCCTAATGAAAAACTGTTTTTT
- - TRBJ2-3 TRBV4-1 16 CASSQVGAAATDTQYF TGCGCCAGCAGCCAAGTGGGAGCCGCTGCCACAGATACGCAGTATTTT
TRBD1 - TRBJ2-1 TRBV7-6 17 CASSHVAGTGTYNEQFF TGTGCCAGCAGCCATGTTGCCGGGACAGGGACCTACAATGAGCAGTTCTTC
TRBD2 few TRBJ2-1 TRBV5-4 14 CATTLAGGHNEQFF TGTGCCACTACACTAGCGGGGGGTCACAATGAGCAGTTCTTC
TRBD2 once TRBJ2-1 TRBV19 15 CASSHTSGHYNEQFF TGTGCCAGTAGTCATACTAGCGGGCATTACAATGAGCAGTTCTTC
TRBD1 - TRBJ1-2 TRBV4-2 15 CASSLTRGQEYGYTF TGTGCCAGCAGCCTAACCAGGGGGCAGGAGTATGGCTACACCTTC
- - TRBJ2-1 TRBV27 14 CASSPGHRYNEQFF TGTGCCAGCAGTCCGGGACACCGCTACAATGAGCAGTTCTTC
TRBD2 - TRBJ2-5 TRBV29-1 16 CSVDPSGRTPWETQYF TGCAGCGTTGACCCTAGCGGGAGGACCCCATGGGAGACCCAGTACTTC
- - TRBJ1-6 TRBV2 11 CASSRDSPLHF TGTGCCAGCAGTAGAGATTCACCCCTCCACTTT
- - TRBJ2-1 TRBV28 15 CASSFLRGTHNEQFF TGTGCCAGCAGTTTTTTACGTGGGACTCACAATGAGCAGTTCTTC
TRBD2 - TRBJ2-3 TRBV6-4 16 CASSDSSGGATDTQYF TGTGCCAGCAGTGACTCAAGCGGGGGGGCCACAGATACGCAGTATTTT
- few TRBJ1-5 TRBV19 15 CASTRGAGSNQPQHF TGTGCCAGTACACGGGGGGCTGGGAGCAATCAGCCCCAGCATTTT
TRBD1 - TRBJ2-7 TRBV5-4 16 CASTAPGTGRTFEQYF TGTGCCAGCACCGCCCCCGGGACAGGAAGGACTTTCGAGCAGTACTTC
- - TRBJ2-7 TRBV2 14 CASGGAYFSYEQYF TGTGCCAGTGGAGGGGCCTACTTCTCCTACGAGCAGTACTTC
- few TRBJ2-7 TRBV4-1 14 CASSQGQDQREQYF TGCGCCAGCAGCCAAGGACAGGACCAGAGGGAGCAGTACTTC
- few TRBJ2-3 TRBV18 13 CASSRASGDTQYF TGTGCCAGCTCACGCGCCTCGGGGGATACGCAGTATTTT
TRBD1 few TRBJ1-1 TRBV29-1 14 CSVEKGAGSTEAFF TGCAGCGTTGAAAAGGGGGCAGGGAGCACTGAAGCTTTCTTT
TRBD1 - TRBJ2-3 TRBV27 18 CASSLSISGQGDRDTQYF TGTGCCAGCAGTTTATCGATCTCGGGACAGGGGGACAGGGATACGCAGTATTTT
- once TRBJ2-2 TRBV5-1 14 CASSFLSSTGELFF TGCGCCAGCAGCTTTTTATCCAGCACCGGGGAGCTGTTTTTT
- - TRBJ1-3 TRBV19 15 CASTPDLASGNTIYF TGTGCCAGTACTCCCGACTTGGCCTCTGGAAACACCATATATTTT
TRBD2 once TRBJ2-1 TRBV7-2 15 CASSYTSGPYNEQFF TGTGCCAGCAGCTACACTAGCGGACCATACAATGAGCAGTTCTTC
TRBD1 medium-sized TRBJ2-7 TRBV7-9 15 CASSLPLTGGNEQYF TGTGCCAGCAGCTTACCCTTGACAGGGGGCAACGAGCAGTACTTC
- - TRBJ2-7 TRBV6-5 12 CASSPHPGEQYF TGTGCCAGCAGTCCTCACCCCGGGGAGCAGTACTTC
- - TRBJ2-1 TRBV19 17 CASSIKPRGGTYNEQFF TGTGCCAGTAGTATCAAACCCCGGGGTGGGACCTACAATGAGCAGTTCTTC
TRBD1 - TRBJ2-5 TRBV10-3 16 CAISELMTGRGETQYF TGTGCCATCAGTGAACTTATGACAGGGCGTGGGGAGACCCAGTACTTC
TRBD1 - TRBJ1-5 TRBV2 14 CASSERTGGQPQHF TGTGCCAGCAGTGAAAGGACAGGGGGCCAGCCCCAGCATTTT
TRBD1 - TRBJ1-1 TRBV7-2 15 CASSLTDRGGVGAFF TGTGCCAGCAGCTTGACAGACAGGGGAGGAGTTGGAGCTTTCTTT
TRBD2 once TRBJ2-1 TRBV25-1 14 CASSAGLAGNEQFF TGTGCCAGCAGTGCCGGACTAGCGGGGAATGAGCAGTTCTTC
- few TRBJ2-7 TRBV7-9 14 CASRIAEPSYEQYF TGTGCCAGCAGAATAGCGGAGCCCTCCTACGAGCAGTACTTC
TRBD1 - TRBJ1-5 TRBV6-1 17 CASSVGTGGLSNQPQHF TGTGCCAGCAGTGTGGGGACAGGGGGCCTATCTAATCAGCCCCAGCATTTT
TRBD1 - TRBJ1-1 TRBV5-1 17 CASSGGGTGDREGEAFF TGCGCCAGCAGCGGGGGGGGGACAGGGGACCGAGAGGGCGAAGCTTTCTTT
- - TRBJ2-2 TRBV7-6 14 CASSLLTVGGELFF TGTGCCAGCAGCTTATTGACAGTCGGCGGGGAGCTGTTTTTT
- - TRBJ2-1 TRBV29-1 13 CSVAGPRGNEQFF TGCAGCGTTGCCGGGCCCCGGGGCAATGAGCAGTTCTTC
TRBD2 - TRBJ2-1 TRBV5-4 16 CASSSGGRPSGNEQFF TGTGCCAGCAGCTCGGGGGGGAGGCCCTCGGGCAATGAGCAGTTCTTC
- - TRBJ2-1 TRBV4-1 16 CASSQVDLVVYNEQFF TGCGCCAGCAGCCAAGTAGACTTAGTGGTTTACAATGAGCAGTTCTTC
TRBD1 - TRBJ2-1 TRBV27 15 CASSLSTGNYNEQFF TGTGCCAGCAGTTTATCGACAGGGAACTACAATGAGCAGTTCTTC
- - TRBJ1-1 TRBV19 13 CASSYGHGQEAFF TGTGCCAGTAGTTACGGACACGGCCAAGAAGCTTTCTTT
TRBD1 - TRBJ2-2 TRBV27 15 CASSRDRGHSGELFF TGTGCCAGCAGCCGGGACAGGGGGCATTCCGGGGAGCTGTTTTTT
TRBD1 - TRBJ1-6 TRBV29-1 14 CSVRTGMTGSPLHF TGCAGCGTGAGGACAGGGATGACGGGTTCACCCCTCCACTTT
TRBD2 - TRBJ2-5 TRBV5-1 14 CASSYLAGTETQYF TGCGCCAGCAGCTACCTAGCGGGAACAGAGACCCAGTACTTC
TRBD1 - TRBJ1-1 TRBV7-6 14 CASSAWTGDTEAFF TGTGCCAGCAGCGCGTGGACAGGGGACACTGAAGCTTTCTTT
TRBD1 few TRBJ1-2 TRBV29-1 13 CSVPLGTDIGKTF TGCAGCGTTCCCCTCGGGACAGACATCGGGAAGACCTTC
- - TRBJ2-2 TRBV7-8 16 CASSSHGFEVPGELFF TGTGCCAGCAGCTCCCACGGCTTCGAGGTCCCCGGGGAGCTGTTTTTT
- - TRBJ2-7 TRBV29-1 13 CSVGRRDSYEQYF TGCAGCGTTGGGCGCAGGGATTCCTACGAGCAGTACTTC
- - TRBJ2-7 TRBV12-2 14 CASRLVPRGYEQYF TGTGCAAGTCGCTTAGTCCCCCGGGGATACGAGCAGTACTTC
- - TRBJ1-2 TRBV5-8 15 CASSLAGRSLDGYTF TGTGCCAGCAGCTTGGCCGGGAGATCGCTAGATGGCTACACCTTC
TRBD2 few TRBJ2-3 TRBV4-3 19 CASSQDRLAGLFSTDTQYF TGCGCCAGCAGCCAAGATCGTCTAGCGGGGCTTTTTAGTACAGATACGCAGTATTTT
- once TRBJ1-3 TRBV15 15 CATSRDRGYGNTIYF TGTGCCACCAGCAGAGACAGGGGATACGGAAACACCATATATTTT
TRBD1 - TRBJ1-2 TRBV18 16 CASSPPGQDPNYGYTF TGTGCCAGCTCACCACCCGGACAGGACCCTAACTATGGCTACACCTTC
TRBD1 few TRBJ1-5 TRBV28 16 CASTLMTGGTNQPQHF TGTGCCAGCACTCTAATGACAGGGGGGACCAATCAGCCCCAGCATTTT
TRBD2 - TRBJ2-1 TRBV4-1 17 CASSQTTRALAYNEQFF TGCGCCAGCAGCCAAACCACTCGGGCACTAGCGTACAATGAGCAGTTCTTC
- few TRBJ2-7 TRBV11-1 12 CASSLRGREQYF TGTGCCAGCAGTTTGCGGGGGCGCGAGCAGTACTTC
- - TRBJ1-1 TRBV5-4 14 CASSLFGGNTEAFF TGTGCCAGCAGCTTGTTCGGGGGGAACACTGAAGCTTTCTTT
TRBD1 - TRBJ1-5 TRBV10-3 13 CAIRDRGGQPQHF TGTGCCATCCGGGACAGGGGTGGTCAGCCCCAGCATTTT
TRBD1 - TRBJ2-7 TRBV4-1 15 CASSQESDRVYEQYF TGCGCCAGCAGCCAAGAATCGGACAGGGTCTACGAGCAGTACTTC
TRBD1 - TRBJ1-5 TRBV7-2 17 CASSLAGTGSSNQPQHF TGTGCCAGCAGCTTAGCGGGGACAGGGTCTAGCAATCAGCCCCAGCATTTT